This is a list of T cell receptor beta chains from one sample in a study of blood T cell repertoires in COVID-19. Sequenced by immunoSEQ multiplex PCR; TCRdb stores in-frame clones only, minus some. The sample lists roughly 250,000 clones, around nine tenths occurring once. Sequenced material: PBMCs or T cells enriched from blood (not recorded which). These TCRs come from a woman aged 50 to 65 who had recovered from COVID-19. Each CDR3 is given with its conserved first and last residue. D genes are given only for firm matches. Only some rows state a clone size, as once, few, many or a class for expanded clones.

V gene,J gene,clone size,D gene,CDR3 DNA,CDR3 protein
TRBV5-1,TRBJ2-3,NA,TRBD2,TGCGCCAGCTATAGCGGGAGTCCAGATACGCAGTATTTT,CASYSGSPDTQYF
TRBV2,TRBJ1-5,NA,NA,TGTGCCAGCAAACGTCAGGGAAATCAGCCCCAGCATTTT,CASKRQGNQPQHF
TRBV5-6,TRBJ1-2,NA,NA,TGTGCCAGCAGCGTCACCGCAGGGGTAGGTTTTTTCGACTATGGCTACACCTTC,CASSVTAGVGFFDYGYTF
TRBV28,TRBJ2-7,NA,TRBD1,TGTGCCAGCAGTTCCGTATTCCACCCGGGACAGAGCCCCTACGAGCAGTACTTC,CASSSVFHPGQSPYEQYF
TRBV3-1/TRBV3-2,TRBJ2-3,NA,TRBD2,TGTGCCAGCAGCAGACCCGGGACTAGCGGGAGTACGCAGTATTTT,CASSRPGTSGSTQYF
TRBV4-2,TRBJ1-3,many,NA,TGTGCCAGCAGCCAAGAAGATAGCTCTGGAAACACCATATATTTT,CASSQEDSSGNTIYF
TRBV7-2,TRBJ2-2,NA,NA,TGTGCCAGCCTTGCCGGTTTGGTCACCGGGGAGCTGTTTTTT,CASLAGLVTGELFF
TRBV28,TRBJ2-7,few,NA,TGTGCCAGCAGTCCACGATACCGAAGACCGGGACTCTTTAGCTACGAGCAGTACTTC,CASSPRYRRPGLFSYEQYF
TRBV29-1,TRBJ2-1,once,NA,TGCAGCGGGGCAGGGAATCCCTACAATGAGCAGTTCTTC,CSGAGNPYNEQFF
TRBV10-3,TRBJ2-7,NA,TRBD2,TGTGCCATCAGTGCGGCTAGCGGGAGCCCTATGGTCTACGAGCAGTACTTC,CAISAASGSPMVYEQYF
TRBV11-2,TRBJ2-1,NA,NA,TGTGCCAGCAGCTTAGCTTTTCGGCGGAGCTCCTACAATGAGCAGTTCTTC,CASSLAFRRSSYNEQFF
TRBV4-1,TRBJ1-2,NA,TRBD1,TGCGCCAGCAGCAGGGGGACAGGGGGCGTCTCTGGCTACACCTTC,CASSRGTGGVSGYTF
TRBV6-5,TRBJ1-1,NA,TRBD1,TGTGCCAGCAGTTGGACAGGGGCCATGAACACTGAAGCTTTCTTT,CASSWTGAMNTEAFF
TRBV19,TRBJ1-1,NA,NA,TGTGCCAGTAGTATACCGCGACAGAGAGAGAACACTGAAGCTTTCTTT,CASSIPRQRENTEAFF
TRBV7-6,TRBJ1-5,NA,NA,TGTGCCAGCAGCCTCGCGAGGAATCAGCCCCAGCATTTT,CASSLARNQPQHF
TRBV9,TRBJ1-3,once,NA,TGTGCCAGCAGCGTAGAGGAGCCTGGAAACACCATATATTTT,CASSVEEPGNTIYF
TRBV2,TRBJ1-5,NA,NA,TGTGCCAGCAGTGTGGAGTCAGTTCTTAGCAATCAGCCCCAGCATTTT,CASSVESVLSNQPQHF
TRBV9,TRBJ2-7,once,TRBD1,TGTGCCATCGTATTCCGGGACAGGAGGTACGAGCAGTACTTC,CAIVFRDRRYEQYF
TRBV19,TRBJ2-1,NA,TRBD1,TGTGCCAGTAGTACCCGGGACAGACCCAATCAGCAGTTCTTC,CASSTRDRPNQQFF
TRBV10-3,TRBJ1-1,NA,NA,TGTGCCATCAGTCAGGACTTGAACACTGAAGCTTTCTTT,CAISQDLNTEAFF
TRBV29-1,TRBJ2-5,NA,TRBD2,TGCAGCGTCGAGACTAGCGGGAGTGCGGAGACCCAGTACTTC,CSVETSGSAETQYF
TRBV28,TRBJ1-2,NA,NA,TGTGCCAGCAACCCAAGCGGATATGGCTACACCTTC,CASNPSGYGYTF
TRBV5-1,TRBJ2-7,NA,TRBD1,TGCGCCAGCGACCCCGGACAGGGGTTCGAGCAGTACTTC,CASDPGQGFEQYF
TRBV28,TRBJ2-1,NA,TRBD1,TGTGCCAGCAGAAGTACAGGGGGCGAATCCTACAATGAGCAGTTCTTC,CASRSTGGESYNEQFF
TRBV5-1,TRBJ2-2,NA,TRBD2,TGCGCCAGCAGACGACTAGCGGGACCGAACACCGGGGAGCTGTTTTTT,CASRRLAGPNTGELFF
TRBV5-1,TRBJ2-6,NA,NA,TGCGCCAGCAGCTTGGGAGGAACGAAACAGGGTGGTGGGGCCAACGTCCTGACTTTC,CASSLGGTKQGGGANVLTF
TRBV9,TRBJ2-2,NA,NA,TGTGCCAGCAGCGTAGGGATCGGGAGCGGCCGGAACACCGGGGAGCTGTTTTTT,CASSVGIGSGRNTGELFF
TRBV5-1,TRBJ1-3,NA,TRBD1,TGCGCCAGCAGCTTGGGAGTAACAGGGGCTGGAAACACCATATATTTT,CASSLGVTGAGNTIYF
TRBV15,TRBJ2-3,NA,TRBD1,TGTGCCACCAGCAGGAACAGGGGTGGGACAGATACGCAGTATTTT,CATSRNRGGTDTQYF
TRBV4-2,TRBJ2-1,NA,TRBD2,TGTGCCAGCAGCCAAGATGAGACGGGACTAGCGGGATACAATGAGCAGTTCTTC,CASSQDETGLAGYNEQFF
TRBV29-1,TRBJ2-7,NA,NA,TGCAGCGTTCAGGGCTCCTACGAGCAGTACTTC,CSVQGSYEQYF
TRBV7-2,TRBJ2-2,NA,TRBD2,TGTGCCAGCAGCTCAACTAGCGTGACGACCGGGGAGCTGTTTTTT,CASSSTSVTTGELFF
TRBV13,TRBJ2-7,few,NA,TGTGCCAGCAGACTAGGGTCCTACGAGCAGTACTTC,CASRLGSYEQYF
TRBV9,TRBJ2-4,NA,TRBD2,TGTGCCAGCAGCCCTCTCCCCGGGAGGACTAACATTCAGTACTTC,CASSPLPGRTNIQYF
TRBV19,TRBJ2-3,NA,TRBD2,TGTGCCAGTAGTACGCTCCTACTAGCGGGGTCCACAGATACGCAGTATTTT,CASSTLLLAGSTDTQYF
TRBV10-3,TRBJ2-1,NA,TRBD1,TGTGCCATCAGGCGACAGGGAGTTACCTACAATGAGCAGTTCTTC,CAIRRQGVTYNEQFF
TRBV4-2,TRBJ2-3,NA,TRBD2,TGTGCCAGCAGCCAGCAAACTAGCGGGAGATCGACAGATACGCAGTATTTT,CASSQQTSGRSTDTQYF
TRBV27,TRBJ2-3,NA,NA,TGTGCCAGCAGTTTCTCCCAGGGGATAGATACGCAGTATTTT,CASSFSQGIDTQYF
TRBV7-8,TRBJ2-7,few,TRBD2,TGTGCCAGCAGCTTAAGGACTAGCAGTTCCTACGAGCAGTACTTC,CASSLRTSSSYEQYF
TRBV18,TRBJ2-3,NA,TRBD2,TGTGCCAGCTCACCCGGGACTAGCGGGAGGACAGATACGCAGTATTTT,CASSPGTSGRTDTQYF
TRBV7-9,TRBJ2-5,few,TRBD2,TGTGCCAGCAGCTTTGGGGCGGGAGGGAACACAGAGACCCAGTACTTC,CASSFGAGGNTETQYF
TRBV7-2,TRBJ1-1,NA,TRBD1,TGTGCCAGCAGCTTAACCACAGGGGGTCTGAAGGCTTTCTTT,CASSLTTGGLKAFF
TRBV27,TRBJ2-4,NA,TRBD2,TGTGCCAGCAGGTCGGGACTAGCGGGACACAAAAACATTCAGTACTTC,CASRSGLAGHKNIQYF
TRBV18,TRBJ2-6,NA,NA,TGTGCCAGCTCGTCGGTATCTGGGGCCAACGTCCTGACTTTC,CASSSVSGANVLTF
TRBV20-1,TRBJ1-1,NA,NA,TGCAGTGCTAGACAGGACACTGAAGCTTTCTTT,CSARQDTEAFF
TRBV12-3/TRBV12-4,TRBJ1-4,NA,NA,TGTGCCAGCAGTTTTGGTGAGGGTGAAAAACTGTTTTTT,CASSFGEGEKLFF
TRBV29-1,TRBJ2-2,NA,NA,TGCAGCGTTGAAGTTAGGCGGGGCTACACCGGGGAGCTGTTTTTT,CSVEVRRGYTGELFF
TRBV28,TRBJ2-3,NA,NA,TGTGCCAGCAGTCACCTTCTTCAGACTAGCACAGATACGCAGTATTTT,CASSHLLQTSTDTQYF
TRBV29-1,TRBJ2-5,NA,NA,TGCAGCGCAGTCTTGGTGGAGGGACTGGCGGCGGCCCAGTACTTC,CSAVLVEGLAAAQYF
TRBV10-2,TRBJ1-2,NA,NA,TGCGCCAGCAGTTCCTCAACTACCCAGGGCTATGGCTACACCTTC,CASSSSTTQGYGYTF
TRBV5-6,TRBJ1-1,NA,NA,TGTGCCAGCAGCTTGGCTAAGAACAGGGTCGCTGAAGCTTTCTTT,CASSLAKNRVAEAFF
TRBV12-3/TRBV12-4,TRBJ2-5,NA,NA,TGTGCCAGCAGTTCCACAGAGCAAGAGACCCAGTACTTC,CASSSTEQETQYF
TRBV3-1/TRBV3-2,TRBJ2-1,NA,NA,TGTGCCAGCAGCCAAGCTAGCGTGTCCTACAATGAGCAGTTCTTC,CASSQASVSYNEQFF
TRBV28,TRBJ1-6,NA,NA,TGTGCCAGCAGCAAAGGGGACTTCAATTCACCCCTCCACTTT,CASSKGDFNSPLHF
TRBV6-5,TRBJ2-7,NA,TRBD1,TGTGCCAGCGGACTGGACAGGGACCCCTACGAGCAGTACTTC,CASGLDRDPYEQYF